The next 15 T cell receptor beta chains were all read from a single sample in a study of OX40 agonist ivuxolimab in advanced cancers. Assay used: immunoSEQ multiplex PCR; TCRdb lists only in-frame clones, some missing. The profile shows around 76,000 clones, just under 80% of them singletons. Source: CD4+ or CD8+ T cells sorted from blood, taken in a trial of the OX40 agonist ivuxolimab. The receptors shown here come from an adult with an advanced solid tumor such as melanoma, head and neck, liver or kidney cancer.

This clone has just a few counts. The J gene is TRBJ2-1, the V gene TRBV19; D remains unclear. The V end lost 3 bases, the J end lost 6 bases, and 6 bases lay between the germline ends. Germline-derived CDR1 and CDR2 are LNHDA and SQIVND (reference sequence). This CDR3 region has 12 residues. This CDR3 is CASSMVANEQFF. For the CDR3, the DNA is TGTGCCAGTAGTATGGTAGCCAATGAGCAGTTCTTC.

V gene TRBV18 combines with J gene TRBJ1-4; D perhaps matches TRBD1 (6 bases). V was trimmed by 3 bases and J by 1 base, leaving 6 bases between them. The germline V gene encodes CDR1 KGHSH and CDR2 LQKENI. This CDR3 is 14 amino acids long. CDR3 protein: CASSPDRTNEKLFF. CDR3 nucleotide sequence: TGTGCCAGCTCACCGGACAGAACTAATGAAAAACTGTTTTTT.

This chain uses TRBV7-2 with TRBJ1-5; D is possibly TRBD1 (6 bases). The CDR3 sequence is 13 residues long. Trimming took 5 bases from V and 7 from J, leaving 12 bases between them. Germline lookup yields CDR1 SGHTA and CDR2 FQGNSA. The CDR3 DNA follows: TGTGCCAGCAGCCGGGGGCTTTGGCAGCCCCAGCATTTT. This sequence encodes CASSRGLWQPQHF.

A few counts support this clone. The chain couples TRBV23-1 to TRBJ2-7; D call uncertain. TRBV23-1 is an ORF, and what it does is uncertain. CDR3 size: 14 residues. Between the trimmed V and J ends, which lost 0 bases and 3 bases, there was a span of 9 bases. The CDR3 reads CASSQSIRFYEQYF. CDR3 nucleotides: TGCGCCAGCAGTCAATCGATTCGGTTCTACGAGCAGTACTTC.

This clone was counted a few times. The CDR3 here is CASSLEQHTEAFF. The CDR3 bases are TGCGCCAGCAGCTTGGAACAGCACACTGAAGCTTTCTTT. The chain is built from TRBV5-1 and TRBJ1-1; D call uncertain. Trimming pared 0 bases from V and 3 bases from J, leaving 6 bases between. CDR1 is SGHRS, CDR2 YFSETQ, per germline. This CDR3 contains 13 residues. The full variable domain, completed using reference TRBV5-1 and TRBJ1-1, is KAGVTQTPRYLIKTRGQQVTLSCSPISGHRSVSWYQQTPGQGLQFLFEYFSETQRNKGNFPGRFSGRQFSNSRSEMNVSTLELGDSALYLCASSLEQHTEAFFGQGTRLTVV.

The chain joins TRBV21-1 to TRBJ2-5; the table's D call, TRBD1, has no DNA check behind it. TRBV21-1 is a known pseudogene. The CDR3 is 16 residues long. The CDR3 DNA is TGTGCCAGCAGCAAATCTACTACAGGCCCGTTAGAGACCCAGTACTTC. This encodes CASSKSTTGPLETQYF.

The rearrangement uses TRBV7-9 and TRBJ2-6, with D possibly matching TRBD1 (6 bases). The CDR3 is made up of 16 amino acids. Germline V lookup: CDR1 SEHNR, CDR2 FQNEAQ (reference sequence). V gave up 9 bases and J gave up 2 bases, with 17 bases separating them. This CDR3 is CASPKGGKAGANVLTF. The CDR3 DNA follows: TGTGCCAGTCCGAAAGGGGGAAAAGCTGGGGCCAACGTCCTGACTTTC. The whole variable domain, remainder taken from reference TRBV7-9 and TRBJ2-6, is DTGVSQNPRHKITKRGQNVTFRCDPISEHNRLYWYRQTLGQGPEFLTYFQNEAQLEKSRLLSDRFSAERPKGSFSTLEIQRTEQGDSAMYLCASPKGGKAGANVLTFGAGSRLTVL.

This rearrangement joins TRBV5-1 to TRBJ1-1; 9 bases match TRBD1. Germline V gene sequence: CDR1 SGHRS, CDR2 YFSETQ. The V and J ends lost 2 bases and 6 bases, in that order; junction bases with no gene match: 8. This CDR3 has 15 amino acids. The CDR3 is CASSLSGQGYSEAFF. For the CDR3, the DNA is TGCGCCAGCAGCTTATCGGGACAGGGCTATTCTGAAGCTTTCTTT.

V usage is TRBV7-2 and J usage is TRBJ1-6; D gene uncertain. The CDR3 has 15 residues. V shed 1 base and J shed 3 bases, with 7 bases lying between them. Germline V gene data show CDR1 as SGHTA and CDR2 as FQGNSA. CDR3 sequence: CASSLDYFYNSPLHF. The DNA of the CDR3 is TGTGCCAGCAGCTTAGATTATTTCTATAATTCACCCCTCCACTTT.

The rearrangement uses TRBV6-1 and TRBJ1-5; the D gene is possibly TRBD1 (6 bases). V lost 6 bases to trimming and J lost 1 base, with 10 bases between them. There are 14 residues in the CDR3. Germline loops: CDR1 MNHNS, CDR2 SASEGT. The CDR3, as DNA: TGTGCCAGCAGGCCGGGACAAAGCAATCAGCCCCAGCATTTT. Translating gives CASRPGQSNQPQHF.

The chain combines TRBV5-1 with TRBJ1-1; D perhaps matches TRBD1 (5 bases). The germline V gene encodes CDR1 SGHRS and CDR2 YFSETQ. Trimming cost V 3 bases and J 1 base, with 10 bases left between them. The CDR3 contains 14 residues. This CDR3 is CASSWTGTNTEAFF. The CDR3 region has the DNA TGCGCCAGCAGCTGGACCGGGACGAACACTGAAGCTTTCTTT.

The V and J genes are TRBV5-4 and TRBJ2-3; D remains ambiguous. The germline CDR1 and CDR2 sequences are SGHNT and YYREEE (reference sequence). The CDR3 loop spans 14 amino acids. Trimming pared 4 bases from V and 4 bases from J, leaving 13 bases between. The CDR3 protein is CASSTNRVADTQYF. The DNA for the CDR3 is TGTGCCAGCAGCACAAATCGGGTGGCAGATACGCAGTATTTT.

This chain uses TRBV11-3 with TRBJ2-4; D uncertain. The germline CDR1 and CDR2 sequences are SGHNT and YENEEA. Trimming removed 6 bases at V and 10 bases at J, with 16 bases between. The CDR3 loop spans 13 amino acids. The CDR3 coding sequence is TGTGCCAGCAGTGCCGGATCCAGTAGGATTCAGTACTTC. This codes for CASSAGSSRIQYF.

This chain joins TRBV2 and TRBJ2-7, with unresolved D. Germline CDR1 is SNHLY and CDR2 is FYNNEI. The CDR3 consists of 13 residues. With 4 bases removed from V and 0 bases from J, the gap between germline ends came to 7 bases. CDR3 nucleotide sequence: TGTGCCAGCAGTGTTGGTATCTCCTACGAGCAGTACTTC. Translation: CASSVGISYEQYF.

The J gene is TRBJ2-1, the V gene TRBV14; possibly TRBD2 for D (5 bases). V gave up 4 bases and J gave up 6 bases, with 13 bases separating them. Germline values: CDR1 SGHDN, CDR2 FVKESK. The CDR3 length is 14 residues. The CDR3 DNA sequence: TGTGCCAGCAGCCCAAAGCGGACGGTCAATGAGCAGTTCTTC. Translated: CASSPKRTVNEQFF.